The present TCR beta chain was sequenced within a study of a mutant IDH1 vaccine in newly diagnosed glioma. Study in general: During weeks 1, 3, 5, 7, 11, 15, 19 and 23, patients received eight vaccinations. Initiation of the vaccine course occurred 4-6 weeks after radiotherapy alone, or alongside temozolomide cycles. Sex distribution of treated patients was approximately 62% male and about 38% female; mean age was around 42 years.

Specified time point: week 23, last vaccination. With topical imiquimod, each dose of the vaccine consisted of 300 ug of mutant IDH1 20-mer peptide. Astrocytomas found in donors were new, WHO grade 3 or 4, IDH1-mutant and ATRX-lost. TCRdb keeps only in-frame clones here, not all; method: immunoSEQ multiplex PCR. The table has approximately 41,000 clones, 75% to 95% seen once. In regard to this clone: Its target is unknown.

The CDR3 has 12 residues. Germline V gives CDR1 SGHRS, CDR2 YFSETQ. Trimming stripped 0 bases from V and 6 bases from J, with 7 bases between. The receptor was isolated from a man between 50 and 59 years old with glioma. Sequenced material: PBMCs, taken from a glioma patient whose treatment included an IDH1 peptide vaccine. The genes are TRBV5-1 and TRBJ2-7; the D is unclear. The CDR3 nucleotides are TGCGCCAGCAGCTTGGGGGGATTCGAGCAGTACTTC. Its translation: CASSLGGFEQYF.